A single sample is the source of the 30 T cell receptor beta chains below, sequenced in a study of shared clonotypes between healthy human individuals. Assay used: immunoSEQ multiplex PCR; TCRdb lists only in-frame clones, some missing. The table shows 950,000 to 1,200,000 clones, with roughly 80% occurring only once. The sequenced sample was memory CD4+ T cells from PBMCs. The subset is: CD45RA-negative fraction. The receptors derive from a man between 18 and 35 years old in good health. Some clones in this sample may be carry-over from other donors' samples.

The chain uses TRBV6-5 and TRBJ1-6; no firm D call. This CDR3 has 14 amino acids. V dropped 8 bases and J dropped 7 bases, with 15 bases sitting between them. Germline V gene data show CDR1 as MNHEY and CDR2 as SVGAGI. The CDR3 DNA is TGTGCCAGCTCCTTATGGGCAATGAATTCACCCCTCCACTTT. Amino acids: CASSLWAMNSPLHF.

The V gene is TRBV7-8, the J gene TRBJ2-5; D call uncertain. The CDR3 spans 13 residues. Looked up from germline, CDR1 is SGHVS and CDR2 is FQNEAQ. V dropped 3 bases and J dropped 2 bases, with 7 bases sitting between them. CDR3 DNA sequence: TGTGCCAGCAGCTTGTTCCCTCAAGAGACCCAGTACTTC. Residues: CASSLFPQETQYF.

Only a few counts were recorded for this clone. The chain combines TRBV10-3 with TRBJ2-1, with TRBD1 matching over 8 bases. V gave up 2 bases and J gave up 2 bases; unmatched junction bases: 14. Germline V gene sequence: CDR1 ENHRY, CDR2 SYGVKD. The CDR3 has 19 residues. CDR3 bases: TGTGCCATCAGTGAGGAGGGACAGGCAGGTCAAGGAGCCTACAATGAGCAGTTCTTC. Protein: CAISEEGQAGQGAYNEQFF.

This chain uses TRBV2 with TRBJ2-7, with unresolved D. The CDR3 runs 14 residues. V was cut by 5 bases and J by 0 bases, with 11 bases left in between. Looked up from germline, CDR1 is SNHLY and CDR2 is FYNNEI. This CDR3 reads CASSKSESSYEQYF. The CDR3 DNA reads TGTGCCAGCAGTAAAAGCGAAAGCTCCTACGAGCAGTACTTC.

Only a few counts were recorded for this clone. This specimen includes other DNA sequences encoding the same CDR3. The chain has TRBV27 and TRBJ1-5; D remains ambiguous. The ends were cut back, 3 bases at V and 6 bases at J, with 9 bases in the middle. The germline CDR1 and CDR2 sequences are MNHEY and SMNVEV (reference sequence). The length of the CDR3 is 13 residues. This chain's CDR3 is CASSLFRGQPQHF. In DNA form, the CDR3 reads TGTGCCAGCAGTTTGTTTCGGGGTCAGCCCCAGCATTTT.

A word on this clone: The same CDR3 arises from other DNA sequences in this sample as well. The CDR3 DNA reads as TGTGCCAGCAGTTACTCCGGGGAAAAACTGTTTTTT. Translating it yields CASSYSGEKLFF. V gene TRBV6-6 combines with J gene TRBJ1-4; D not certain. The CDR3 is 12 amino acids. Per the germline V gene, CDR1 is MNHNY and CDR2 is SVGAGI (reference sequence). The germline V and J ends were trimmed by 0 bases and 8 bases, with 4 bases remaining between them.

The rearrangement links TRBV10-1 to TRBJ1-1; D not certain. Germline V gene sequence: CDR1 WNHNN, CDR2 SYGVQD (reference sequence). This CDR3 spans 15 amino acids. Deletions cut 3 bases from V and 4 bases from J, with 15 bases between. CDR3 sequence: CASSDTGSRITEAFF. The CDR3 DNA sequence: TGCGCCAGCAGTGACACGGGTTCAAGGATCACTGAAGCTTTCTTT.

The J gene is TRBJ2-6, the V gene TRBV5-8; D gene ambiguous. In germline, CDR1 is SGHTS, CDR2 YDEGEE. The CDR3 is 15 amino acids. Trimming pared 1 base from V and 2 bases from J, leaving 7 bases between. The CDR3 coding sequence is TGTGCCAGCAGCTTGTCGGATGCTGGGGCCAACGTCCTGACTTTC. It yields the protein CASSLSDAGANVLTF.

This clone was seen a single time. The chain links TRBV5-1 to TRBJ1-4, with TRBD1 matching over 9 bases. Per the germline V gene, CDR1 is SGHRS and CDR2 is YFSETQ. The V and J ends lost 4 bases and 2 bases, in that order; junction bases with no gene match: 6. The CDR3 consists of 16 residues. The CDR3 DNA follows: TGCGCCAGCAGCCCTCCGGGGACAGGGACTAATGAAAAACTGTTTTTT. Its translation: CASSPPGTGTNEKLFF.

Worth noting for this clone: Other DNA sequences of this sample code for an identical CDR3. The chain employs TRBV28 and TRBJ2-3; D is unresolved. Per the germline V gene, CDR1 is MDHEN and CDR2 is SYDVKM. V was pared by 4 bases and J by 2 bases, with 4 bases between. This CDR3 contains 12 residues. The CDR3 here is CASSSNTDTQYF. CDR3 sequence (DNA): TGTGCCAGCAGTTCAAACACAGATACGCAGTATTTT.

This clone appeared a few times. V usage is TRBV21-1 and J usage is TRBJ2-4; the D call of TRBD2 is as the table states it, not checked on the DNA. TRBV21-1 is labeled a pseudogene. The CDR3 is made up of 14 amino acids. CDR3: CASSPLVAKNIQYF. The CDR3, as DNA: TGTGCCAGCAGCCCACTGGTAGCCAAAAACATTCAGTACTTC.

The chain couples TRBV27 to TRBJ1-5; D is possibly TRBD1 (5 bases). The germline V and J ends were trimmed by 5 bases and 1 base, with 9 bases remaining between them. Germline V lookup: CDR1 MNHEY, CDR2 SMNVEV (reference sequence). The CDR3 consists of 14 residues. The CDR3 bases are TGTGCCAGCAGTGGGTGGGGGAGCAATCAGCCCCAGCATTTT. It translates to CASSGWGSNQPQHF.

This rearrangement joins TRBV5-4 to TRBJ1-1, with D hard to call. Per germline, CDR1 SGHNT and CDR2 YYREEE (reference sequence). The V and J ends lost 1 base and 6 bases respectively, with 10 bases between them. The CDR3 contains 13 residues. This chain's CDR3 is CASSLRGFAEAFF. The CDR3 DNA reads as TGTGCCAGCAGCTTGAGAGGGTTCGCTGAAGCTTTCTTT.

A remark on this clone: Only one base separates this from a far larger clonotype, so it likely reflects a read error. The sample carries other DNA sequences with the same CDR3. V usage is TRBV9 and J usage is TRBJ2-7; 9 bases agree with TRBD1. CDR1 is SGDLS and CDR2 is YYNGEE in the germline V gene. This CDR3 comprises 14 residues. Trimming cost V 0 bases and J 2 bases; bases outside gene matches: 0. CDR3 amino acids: CASSVGDRAYEQYF. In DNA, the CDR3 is TGTGCCAGCAGCGTAGGGGACAGGGCCTACGAGCAGTACTTC.

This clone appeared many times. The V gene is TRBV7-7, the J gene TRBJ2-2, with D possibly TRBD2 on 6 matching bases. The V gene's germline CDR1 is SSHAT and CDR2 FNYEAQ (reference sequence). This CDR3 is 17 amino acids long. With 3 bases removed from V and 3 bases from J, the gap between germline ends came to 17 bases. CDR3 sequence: CASSLRWAGSDTGELFF. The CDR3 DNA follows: TGTGCCAGCAGCTTGAGATGGGCGGGATCAGACACCGGGGAGCTGTTTTTT.

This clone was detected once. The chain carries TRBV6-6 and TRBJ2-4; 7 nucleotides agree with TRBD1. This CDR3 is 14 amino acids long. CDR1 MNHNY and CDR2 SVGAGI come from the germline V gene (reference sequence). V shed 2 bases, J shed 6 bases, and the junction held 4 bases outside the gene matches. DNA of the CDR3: TGTGCCAGCAGTTACCCCGGGACAGCAAACATTCAGTACTTC. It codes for CASSYPGTANIQYF.

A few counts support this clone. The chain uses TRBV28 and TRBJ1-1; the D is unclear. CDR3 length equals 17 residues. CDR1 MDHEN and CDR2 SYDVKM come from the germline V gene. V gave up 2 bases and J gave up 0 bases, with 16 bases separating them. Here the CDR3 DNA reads TGTGCCAGCAGTTTAGAGGAGTTGAGCGGTATGAACACTGAAGCTTTCTTT. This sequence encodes CASSLEELSGMNTEAFF.

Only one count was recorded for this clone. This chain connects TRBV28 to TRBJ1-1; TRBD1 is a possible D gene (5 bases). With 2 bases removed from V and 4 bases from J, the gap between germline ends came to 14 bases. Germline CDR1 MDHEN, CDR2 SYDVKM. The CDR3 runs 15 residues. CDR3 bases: TGTGCCAGCAGTTTACCCACGGGGGGGTTCACTGAAGCTTTCTTT. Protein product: CASSLPTGGFTEAFF. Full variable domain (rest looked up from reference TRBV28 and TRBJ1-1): DVKVTQSSRYLVKRTGEKVFLECVQDMDHENMFWYRQDPGLGLRLIYFSYDVKMKEKGDIPEGYSVSREKKERFSLILESASTNQTSMYLCASSLPTGGFTEAFFGQGTRLTVV.

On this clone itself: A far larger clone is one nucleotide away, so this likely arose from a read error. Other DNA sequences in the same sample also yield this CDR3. In DNA, the CDR3 is TGTGCCAGCAGTTTAGGGTACAATGAGCAGTTCTTC. Encoded protein: CASSLGYNEQFF. This chain joins TRBV27 and TRBJ2-1; no reliable D call. The CDR3 loop spans 12 amino acids. Trimming took 2 bases from V and 4 from J, leaving 3 bases between them. Germline V lookup: CDR1 MNHEY, CDR2 SMNVEV (reference sequence).

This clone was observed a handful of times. CDR3 sequence reads: CASKTPGQGAVKLFF. The DNA for the CDR3 is TGTGCCAGCAAGACGCCGGGACAGGGGGCAGTAAAACTGTTTTTT. This chain connects TRBV28 to TRBJ1-4; TRBD1 matches 12 bases. V lost 7 bases and J lost 10; bases outside the gene matches: 10. The CDR3 has 15 residues. From germline, CDR1 is MDHEN and CDR2 SYDVKM. Drawing the rest from reference TRBV28 and TRBJ1-4, the complete variable domain is DVKVTQSSRYLVKRTGEKVFLECVQDMDHENMFWYRQDPGLGLRLIYFSYDVKMKEKGDIPEGYSVSREKKERFSLILESASTNQTSMYLCASKTPGQGAVKLFFGSGTQLSVL.

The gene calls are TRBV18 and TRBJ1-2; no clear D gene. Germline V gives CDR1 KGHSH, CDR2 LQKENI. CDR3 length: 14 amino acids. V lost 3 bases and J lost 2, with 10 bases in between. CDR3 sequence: CASSPTQNNYGYTF. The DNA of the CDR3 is TGTGCCAGCTCACCGACACAGAACAACTATGGCTACACCTTC.

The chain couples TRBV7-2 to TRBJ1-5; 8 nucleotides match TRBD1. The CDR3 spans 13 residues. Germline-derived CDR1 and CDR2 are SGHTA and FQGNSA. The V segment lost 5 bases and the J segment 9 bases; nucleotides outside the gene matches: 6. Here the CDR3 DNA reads TGTGCCAGCAGCACCGGACAGGGTGGGCCCCAGCATTTT. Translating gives CASSTGQGGPQHF. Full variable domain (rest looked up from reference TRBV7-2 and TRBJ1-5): GAGVSQSPSNKVTEKGKDVELRCDPISGHTALYWYRQSLGQGLEFLIYFQGNSAPDKSGLPSDRFSAERTGGSVSTLTIQRTQQEDSAVYLCASSTGQGGPQHFGDGTRLSIL.

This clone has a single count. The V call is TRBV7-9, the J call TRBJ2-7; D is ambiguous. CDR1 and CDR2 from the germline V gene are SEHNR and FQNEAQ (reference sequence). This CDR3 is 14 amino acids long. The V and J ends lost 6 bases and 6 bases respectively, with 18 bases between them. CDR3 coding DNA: TGTGCCAGCAGTCGTCCATTCCTAGGGCCCGAGCAGTACTTC. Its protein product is CASSRPFLGPEQYF.

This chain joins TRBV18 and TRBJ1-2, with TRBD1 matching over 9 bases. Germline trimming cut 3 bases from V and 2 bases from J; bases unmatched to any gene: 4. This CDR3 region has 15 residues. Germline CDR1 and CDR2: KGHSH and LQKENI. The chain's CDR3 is CASSPPGTGNYGYTF. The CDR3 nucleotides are TGTGCCAGCTCACCGCCCGGGACAGGGAACTATGGCTACACCTTC.

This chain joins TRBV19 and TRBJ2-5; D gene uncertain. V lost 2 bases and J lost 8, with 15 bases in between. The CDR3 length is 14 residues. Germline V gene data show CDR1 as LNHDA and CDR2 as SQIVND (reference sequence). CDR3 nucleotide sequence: TGTGCCAGTAGTATAACAAGCGACACCTTAACCCAGTACTTC. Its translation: CASSITSDTLTQYF. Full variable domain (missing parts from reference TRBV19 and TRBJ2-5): DGGITQSPKYLFRKEGQNVTLSCEQNLNHDAMYWYRQDPGQGLRLIYYSQIVNDFQKGDIAEGYSVSREKKESFPLTVTSAQKNPTAFYLCASSITSDTLTQYFGPGTRLLVL.

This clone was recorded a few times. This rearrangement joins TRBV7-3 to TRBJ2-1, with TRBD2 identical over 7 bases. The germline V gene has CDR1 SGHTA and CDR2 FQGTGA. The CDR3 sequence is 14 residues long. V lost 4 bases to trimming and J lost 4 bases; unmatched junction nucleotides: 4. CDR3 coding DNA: TGTGCCAGCAGCTCCGGGACTACGTACAATGAGCAGTTCTTC. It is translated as CASSSGTTYNEQFF. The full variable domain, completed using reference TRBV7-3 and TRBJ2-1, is GAGVSQTPSNKVTEKGKYVELRCDPISGHTALYWYRQSLGQGPEFLIYFQGTGAADDSGLPNDRFFAVRPEGSVSTLKIQRTERGDSAVYLCASSSGTTYNEQFFGPGTRLTVL.

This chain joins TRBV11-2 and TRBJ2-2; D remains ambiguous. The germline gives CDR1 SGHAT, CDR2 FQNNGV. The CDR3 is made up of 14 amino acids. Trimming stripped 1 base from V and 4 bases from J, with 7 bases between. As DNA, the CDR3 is TGTGCCAGCAGCTTAGCCCACCGCACCGGGGAGCTGTTTTTT. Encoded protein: CASSLAHRTGELFF.

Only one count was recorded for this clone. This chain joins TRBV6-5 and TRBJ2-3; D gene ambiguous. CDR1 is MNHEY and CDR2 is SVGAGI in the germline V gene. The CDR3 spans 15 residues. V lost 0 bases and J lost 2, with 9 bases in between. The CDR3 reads CASSYSDRYTDTQYF. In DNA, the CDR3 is TGTGCCAGCAGTTACTCCGACCGATACACAGATACGCAGTATTTT.

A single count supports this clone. The CDR3 bases are TGCGCCAGCAGTGCCGAGTCGTTTCTCTCCACTGAAGCTTTCTTT. Its translation: CASSAESFLSTEAFF. The V call is TRBV5-1, the J call TRBJ1-1; D is unclear. Germline V gene data show CDR1 as SGHRS and CDR2 as YFSETQ. CDR3 size: 15 residues. Trimming removed 5 bases from V and 4 bases from J, with 18 bases in between.

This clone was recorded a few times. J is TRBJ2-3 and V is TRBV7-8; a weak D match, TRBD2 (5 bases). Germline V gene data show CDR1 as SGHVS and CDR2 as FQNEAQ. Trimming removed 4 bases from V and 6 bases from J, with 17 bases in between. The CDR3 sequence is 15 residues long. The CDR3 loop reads CASSSLGSPEDTQYF. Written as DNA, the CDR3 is TGTGCCAGCAGCTCACTAGGCTCCCCGGAGGATACGCAGTATTTT.